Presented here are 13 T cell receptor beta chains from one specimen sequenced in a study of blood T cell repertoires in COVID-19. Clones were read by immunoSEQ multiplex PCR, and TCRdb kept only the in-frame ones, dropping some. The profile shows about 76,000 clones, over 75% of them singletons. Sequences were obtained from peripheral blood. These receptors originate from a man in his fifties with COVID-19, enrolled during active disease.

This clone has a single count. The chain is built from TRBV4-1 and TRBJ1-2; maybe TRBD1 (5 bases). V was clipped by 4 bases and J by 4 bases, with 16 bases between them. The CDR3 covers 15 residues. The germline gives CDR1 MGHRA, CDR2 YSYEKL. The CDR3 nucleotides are TGCGCCAGCAGCCGAACAGGCTCCCGAGGCTATGGCTACACCTTC. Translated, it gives CASSRTGSRGYGYTF.

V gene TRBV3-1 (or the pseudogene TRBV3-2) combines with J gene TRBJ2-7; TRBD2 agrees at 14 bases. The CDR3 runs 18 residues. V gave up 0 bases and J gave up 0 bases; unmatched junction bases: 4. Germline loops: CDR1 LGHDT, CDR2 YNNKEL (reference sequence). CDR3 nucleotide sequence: TGTGCCAGCAGCCAAGACGGGACTAGCGGGGGCCTCTCCTACGAGCAGTACTTC. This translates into CASSQDGTSGGLSYEQYF.

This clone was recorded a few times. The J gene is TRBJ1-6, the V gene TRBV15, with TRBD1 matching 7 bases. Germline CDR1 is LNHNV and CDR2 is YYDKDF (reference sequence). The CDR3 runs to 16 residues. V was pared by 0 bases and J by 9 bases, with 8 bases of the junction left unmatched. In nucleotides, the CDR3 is TGTGCCACCAGCAGAGATACAGGGGAATCCGTTTCACCCCTCCACTTT. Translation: CATSRDTGESVSPLHF.

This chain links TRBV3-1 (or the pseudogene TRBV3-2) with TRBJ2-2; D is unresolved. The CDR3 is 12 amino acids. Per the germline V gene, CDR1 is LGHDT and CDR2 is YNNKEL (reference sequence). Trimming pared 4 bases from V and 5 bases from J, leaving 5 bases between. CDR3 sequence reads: CASSPVTGELFF. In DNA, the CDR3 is TGTGCCAGCAGCCCCGTAACCGGGGAGCTGTTTTTT.

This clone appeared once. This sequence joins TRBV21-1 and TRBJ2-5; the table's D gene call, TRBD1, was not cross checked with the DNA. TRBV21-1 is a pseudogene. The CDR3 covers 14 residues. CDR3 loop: CASPTSGAQETQYF. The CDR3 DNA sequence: TGTGCCAGCCCCACATCAGGGGCACAAGAGACCCAGTACTTC.

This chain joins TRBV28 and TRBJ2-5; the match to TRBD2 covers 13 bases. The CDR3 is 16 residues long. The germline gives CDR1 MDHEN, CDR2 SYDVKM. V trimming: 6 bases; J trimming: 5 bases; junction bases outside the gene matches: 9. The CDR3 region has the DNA TGTGCCAGCAGATATGGACTAGCGGGAGAGGTGGAGACCCAGTACTTC. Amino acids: CASRYGLAGEVETQYF.

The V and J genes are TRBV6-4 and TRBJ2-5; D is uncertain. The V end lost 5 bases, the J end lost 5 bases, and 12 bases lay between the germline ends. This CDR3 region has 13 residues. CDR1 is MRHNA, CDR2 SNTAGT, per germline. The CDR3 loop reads CASSLTRYETQYF. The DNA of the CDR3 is TGTGCCAGCAGTCTCACCCGCTACGAGACCCAGTACTTC.

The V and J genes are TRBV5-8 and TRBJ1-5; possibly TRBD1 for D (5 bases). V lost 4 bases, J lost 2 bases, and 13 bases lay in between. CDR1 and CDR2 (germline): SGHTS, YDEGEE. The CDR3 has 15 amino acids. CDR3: CASSKVGGGNQPQHF. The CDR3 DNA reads TGTGCCAGCAGCAAGGTGGGGGGAGGCAATCAGCCCCAGCATTTT.

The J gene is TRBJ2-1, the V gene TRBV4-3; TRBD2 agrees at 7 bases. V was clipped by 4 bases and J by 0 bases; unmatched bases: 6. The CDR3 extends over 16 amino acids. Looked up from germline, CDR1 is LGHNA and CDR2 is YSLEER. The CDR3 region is CASSLRTGGSYNEQFF. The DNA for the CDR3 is TGCGCCAGCAGCCTTCGAACGGGAGGCTCCTACAATGAGCAGTTCTTC.

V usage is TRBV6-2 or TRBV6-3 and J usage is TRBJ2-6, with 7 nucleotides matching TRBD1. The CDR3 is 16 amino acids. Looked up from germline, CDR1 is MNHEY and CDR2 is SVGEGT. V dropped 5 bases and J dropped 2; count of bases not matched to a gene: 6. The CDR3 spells CASSLIGGTGANVLTF. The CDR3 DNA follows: TGTGCCAGCAGTCTAATAGGGGGCACTGGGGCCAACGTCCTGACTTTC.

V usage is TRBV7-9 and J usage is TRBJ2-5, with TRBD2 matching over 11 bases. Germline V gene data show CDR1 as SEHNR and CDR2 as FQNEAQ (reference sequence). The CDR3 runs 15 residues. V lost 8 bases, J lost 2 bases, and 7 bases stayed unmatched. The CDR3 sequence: CASSGLAGLQETQYF. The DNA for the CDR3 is TGTGCCAGCTCCGGACTAGCGGGCCTTCAAGAGACCCAGTACTTC.

In DNA form, the CDR3 reads TGCAGTGCTAGTAAGGGCGGAGGGTCCGATGAGCAGTTCTTC. Encoded protein: CSASKGGGSDEQFF. The V gene is TRBV20-1, the J gene TRBJ2-1, with D tentatively TRBD2 (6 bases). Germline values: CDR1 DFQATT, CDR2 SNEGSKA (reference sequence). The ends were cut back, 3 bases at V and 8 bases at J, with 17 bases in the middle. The CDR3 length is 14 residues.

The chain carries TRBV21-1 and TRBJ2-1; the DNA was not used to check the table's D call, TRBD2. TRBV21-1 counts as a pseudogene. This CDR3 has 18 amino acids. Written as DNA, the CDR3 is TGTGCCAGCAGCAAAGGGGCAACCGGACTAGCGGTCTACAATGAGCAGTTCTTC. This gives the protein CASSKGATGLAVYNEQFF.